The source of this T cell receptor (beta chain) is a study of post-analysis software for immune sequencing data (dated by TCRdb to 2015 to 2017). Background for the entire study: The recorded disease courses included relapsing-remitting, secondary progressive and progressive-relapsing multiple sclerosis, and some patients had no subtype annotation. The patient repertoires were compared against 11 previously published healthy control repertoires obtained from donors aged about 6 to 25 years. A subset of samples was prepared in parallel using single-end sample barcoding, then pooled and co-amplified after Illumina adapter ligation.

Study-level results and caveats: Significantly higher frequencies in patients than in controls were found for roughly 5 TRBV segments, including TRBV5-6, TRBV5-1 and TRBV20-1. Multiple sclerosis patients had significantly lower normalized Chao1 diversity than controls, a result that suggests substantial peripheral T-cell clonal expansion. The control group was slightly older than the multiple sclerosis patient group. Direct clustering with F measure showed strong co-clustering of samples prepared in the same batch, prompting a batch-effect correction.

As regards this clonotype: Its antigen target is currently unknown. One junction end disagrees with the germline gene, perhaps due to a read error.

Receptor libraries were prepared by PCR. Sequencing relied on an Illumina HiSeq 2500. To reduce PCR and sequencing biases, unique molecular identifiers were built into the TCR beta cDNA libraries. Approximately 500,000 cDNA molecules were obtained per 1 to 10 million input T cells, so each molecule approximated one T cell. Patient libraries were prepared and sequenced with the same protocol used for the earlier healthy control dataset. Samples belonging to the same batch were prepared together, multiplexed and sequenced on a shared HiSeq lane. The source study handled its data this way. MIGEC was used to process the raw barcoded reads, and molecular identifier groups with only a single read were discarded before consensus assembly and CDR3 extraction. Clonotype tables were post-analysed with VDJtools, normalizing diversity by down-sampling all datasets to the smallest sample size. To correct batch-related cross-sample contamination, repertoire overlap clustering matched CDR3 amino acid sequences but not nucleotide sequences. TCRdb took the public reads, trimmed them with fastp at Q25, ran MiXCR for clone calling and kept in-frame beta chains. Each record represents a unique CDR3 protein, reported with the most common genes and DNA among its rows. TCRdb, not the authors, supplied the V and J calls. The sample has approximately 460,000 distinct CDR3 sequences on record, around 40% of them singletons. In total, the top ten clones hold roughly an eighth of the sample.

To demonstrate the VDJtools post-analysis software, TCR beta repertoires were profiled from the peripheral blood of more than 10 young patients with multiple sclerosis. Multiple sclerosis patients were children and adolescents aged about 6 to 15 years. Reading the germline V gene gives CDR1 SGHRS and CDR2 YFSETQ. CDR3 length: 17 amino acids, cysteine to phenylalanine. The read is trimmed to its CDR3 DNA, 51 bases read in frame from base 1. Sequenced: blood. This TCR was sampled from a girl under 18 with multiple sclerosis. The chain is encoded by TRBV5-1 joined to TRBJ2-7, with TRBD2 identical over 9 junction bases. The CDR3 is CASGLGLAGGSPYEQYF. The bases are TGCGCCAGCGGCTTGGGACTAGCAGGAGGGTCGCCATACGAGCAGTACTTC.